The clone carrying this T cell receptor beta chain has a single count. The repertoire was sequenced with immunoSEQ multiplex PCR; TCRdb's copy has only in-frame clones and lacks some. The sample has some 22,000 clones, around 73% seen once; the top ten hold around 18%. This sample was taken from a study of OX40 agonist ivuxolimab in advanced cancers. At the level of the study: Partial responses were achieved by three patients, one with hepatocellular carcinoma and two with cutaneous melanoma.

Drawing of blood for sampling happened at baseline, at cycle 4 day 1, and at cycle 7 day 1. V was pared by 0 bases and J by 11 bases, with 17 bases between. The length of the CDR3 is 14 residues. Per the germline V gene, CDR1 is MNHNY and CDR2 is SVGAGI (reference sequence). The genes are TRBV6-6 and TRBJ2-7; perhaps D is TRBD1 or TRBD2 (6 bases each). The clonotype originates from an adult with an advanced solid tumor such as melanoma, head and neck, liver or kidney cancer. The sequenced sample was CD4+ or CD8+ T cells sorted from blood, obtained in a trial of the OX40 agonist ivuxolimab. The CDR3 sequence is CASSYSGQGRMKYF. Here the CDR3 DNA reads TGTGCCAGCAGTTACTCAGGGCAGGGGAGGATGAAGTACTTC.